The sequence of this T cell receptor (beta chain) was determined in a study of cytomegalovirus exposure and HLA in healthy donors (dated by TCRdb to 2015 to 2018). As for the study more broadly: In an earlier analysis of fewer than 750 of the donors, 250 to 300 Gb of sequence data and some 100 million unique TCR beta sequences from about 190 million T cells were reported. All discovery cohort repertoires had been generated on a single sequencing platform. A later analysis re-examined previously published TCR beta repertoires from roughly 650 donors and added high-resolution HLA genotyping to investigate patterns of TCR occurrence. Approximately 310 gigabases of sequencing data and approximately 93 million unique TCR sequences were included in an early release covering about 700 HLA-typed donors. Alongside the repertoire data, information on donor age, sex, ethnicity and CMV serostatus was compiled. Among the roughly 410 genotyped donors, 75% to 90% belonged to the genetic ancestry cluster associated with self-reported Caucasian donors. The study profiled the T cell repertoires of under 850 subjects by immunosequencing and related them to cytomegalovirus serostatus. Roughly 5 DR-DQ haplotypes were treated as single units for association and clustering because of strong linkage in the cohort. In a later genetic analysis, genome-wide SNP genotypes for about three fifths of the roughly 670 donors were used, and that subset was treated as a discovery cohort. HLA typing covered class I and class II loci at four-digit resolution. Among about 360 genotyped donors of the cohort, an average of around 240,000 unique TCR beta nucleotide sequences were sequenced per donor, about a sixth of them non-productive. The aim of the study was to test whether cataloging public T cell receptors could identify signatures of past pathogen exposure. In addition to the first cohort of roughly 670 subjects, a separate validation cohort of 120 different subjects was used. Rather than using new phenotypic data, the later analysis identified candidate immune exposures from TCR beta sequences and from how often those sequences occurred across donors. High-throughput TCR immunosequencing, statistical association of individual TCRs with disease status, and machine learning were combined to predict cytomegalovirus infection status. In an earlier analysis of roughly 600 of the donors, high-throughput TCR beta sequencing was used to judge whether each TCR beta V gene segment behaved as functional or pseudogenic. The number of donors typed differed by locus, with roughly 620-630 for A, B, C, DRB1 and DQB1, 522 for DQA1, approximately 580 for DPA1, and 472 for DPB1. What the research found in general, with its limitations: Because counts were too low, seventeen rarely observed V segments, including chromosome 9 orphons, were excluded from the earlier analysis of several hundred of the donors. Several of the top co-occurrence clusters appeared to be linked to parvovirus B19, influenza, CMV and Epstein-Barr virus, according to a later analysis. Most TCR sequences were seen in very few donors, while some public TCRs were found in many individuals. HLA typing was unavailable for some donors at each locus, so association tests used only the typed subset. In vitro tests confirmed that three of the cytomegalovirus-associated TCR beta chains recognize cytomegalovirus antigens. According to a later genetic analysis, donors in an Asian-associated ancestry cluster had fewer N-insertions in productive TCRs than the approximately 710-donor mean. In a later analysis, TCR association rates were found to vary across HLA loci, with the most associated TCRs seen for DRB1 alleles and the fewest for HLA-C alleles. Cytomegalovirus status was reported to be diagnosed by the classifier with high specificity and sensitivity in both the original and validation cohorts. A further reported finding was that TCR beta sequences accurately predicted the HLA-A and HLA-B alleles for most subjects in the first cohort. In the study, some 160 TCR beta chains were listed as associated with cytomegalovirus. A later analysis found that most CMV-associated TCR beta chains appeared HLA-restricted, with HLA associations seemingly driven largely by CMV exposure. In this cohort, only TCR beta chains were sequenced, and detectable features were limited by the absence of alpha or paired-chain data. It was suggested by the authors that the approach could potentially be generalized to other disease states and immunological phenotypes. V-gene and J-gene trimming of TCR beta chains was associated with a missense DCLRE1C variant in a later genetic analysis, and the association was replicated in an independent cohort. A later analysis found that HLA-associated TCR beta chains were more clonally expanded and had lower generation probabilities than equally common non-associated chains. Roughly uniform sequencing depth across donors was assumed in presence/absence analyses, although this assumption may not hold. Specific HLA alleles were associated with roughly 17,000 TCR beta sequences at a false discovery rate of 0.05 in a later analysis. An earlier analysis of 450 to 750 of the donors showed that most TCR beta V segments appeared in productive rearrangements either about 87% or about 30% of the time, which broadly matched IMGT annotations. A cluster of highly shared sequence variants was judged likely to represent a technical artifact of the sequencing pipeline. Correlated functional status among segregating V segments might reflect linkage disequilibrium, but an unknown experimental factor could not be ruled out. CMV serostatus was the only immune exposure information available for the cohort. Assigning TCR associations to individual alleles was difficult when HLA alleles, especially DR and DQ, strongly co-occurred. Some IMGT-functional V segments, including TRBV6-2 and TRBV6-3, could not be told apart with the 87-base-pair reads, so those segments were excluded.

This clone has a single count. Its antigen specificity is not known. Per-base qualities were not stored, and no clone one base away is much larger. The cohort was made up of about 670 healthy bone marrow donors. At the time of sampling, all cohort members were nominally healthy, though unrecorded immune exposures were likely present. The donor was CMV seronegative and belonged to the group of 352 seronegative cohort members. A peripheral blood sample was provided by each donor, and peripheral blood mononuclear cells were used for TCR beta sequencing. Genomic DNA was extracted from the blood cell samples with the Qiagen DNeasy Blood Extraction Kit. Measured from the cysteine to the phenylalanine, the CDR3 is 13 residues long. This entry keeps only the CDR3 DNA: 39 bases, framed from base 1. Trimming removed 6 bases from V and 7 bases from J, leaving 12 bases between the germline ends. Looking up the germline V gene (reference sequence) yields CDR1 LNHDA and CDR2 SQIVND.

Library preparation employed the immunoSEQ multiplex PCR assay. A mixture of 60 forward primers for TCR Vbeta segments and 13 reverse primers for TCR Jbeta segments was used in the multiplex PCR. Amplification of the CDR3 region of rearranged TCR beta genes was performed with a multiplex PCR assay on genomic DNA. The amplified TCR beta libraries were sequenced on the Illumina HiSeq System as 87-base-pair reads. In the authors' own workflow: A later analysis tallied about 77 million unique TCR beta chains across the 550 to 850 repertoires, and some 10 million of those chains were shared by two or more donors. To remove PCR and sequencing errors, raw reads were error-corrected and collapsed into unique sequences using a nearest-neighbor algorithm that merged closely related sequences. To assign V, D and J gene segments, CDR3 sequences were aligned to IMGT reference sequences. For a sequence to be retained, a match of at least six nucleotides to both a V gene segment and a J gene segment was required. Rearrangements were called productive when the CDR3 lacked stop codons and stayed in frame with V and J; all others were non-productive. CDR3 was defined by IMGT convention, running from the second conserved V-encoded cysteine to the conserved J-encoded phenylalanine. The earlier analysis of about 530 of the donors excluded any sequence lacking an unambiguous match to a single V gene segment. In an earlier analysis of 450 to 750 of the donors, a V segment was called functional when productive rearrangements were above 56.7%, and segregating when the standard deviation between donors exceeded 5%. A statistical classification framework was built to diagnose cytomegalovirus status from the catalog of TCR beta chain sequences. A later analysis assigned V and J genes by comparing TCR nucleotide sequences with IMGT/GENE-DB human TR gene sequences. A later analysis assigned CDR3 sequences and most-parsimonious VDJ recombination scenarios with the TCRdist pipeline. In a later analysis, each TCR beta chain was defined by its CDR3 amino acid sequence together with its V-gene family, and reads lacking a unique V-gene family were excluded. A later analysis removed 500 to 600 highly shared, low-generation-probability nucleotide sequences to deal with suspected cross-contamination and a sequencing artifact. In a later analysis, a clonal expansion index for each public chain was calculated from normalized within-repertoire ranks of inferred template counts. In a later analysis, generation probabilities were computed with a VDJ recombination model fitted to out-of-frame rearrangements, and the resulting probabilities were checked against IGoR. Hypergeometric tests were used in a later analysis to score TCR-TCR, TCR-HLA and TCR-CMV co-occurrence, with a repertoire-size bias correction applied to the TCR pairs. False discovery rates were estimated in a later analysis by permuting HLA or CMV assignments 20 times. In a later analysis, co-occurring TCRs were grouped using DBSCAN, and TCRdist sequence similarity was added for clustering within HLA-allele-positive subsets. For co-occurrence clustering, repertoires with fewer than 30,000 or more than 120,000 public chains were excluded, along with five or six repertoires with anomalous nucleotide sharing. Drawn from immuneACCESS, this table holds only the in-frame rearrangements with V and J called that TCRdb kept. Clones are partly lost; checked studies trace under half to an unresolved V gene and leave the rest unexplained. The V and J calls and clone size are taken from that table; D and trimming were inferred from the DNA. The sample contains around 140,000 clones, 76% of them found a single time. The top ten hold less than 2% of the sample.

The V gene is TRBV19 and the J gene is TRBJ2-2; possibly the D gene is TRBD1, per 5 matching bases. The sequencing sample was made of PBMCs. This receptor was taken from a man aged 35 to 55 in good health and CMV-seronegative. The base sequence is TGTGCCAGTAGGAACAGGCCCATCGGGGAGCTGTTTTTT. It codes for CASRNRPIGELFF.